In terms of frequency, the clone carrying this T cell receptor beta chain is medium-sized. Antigen: not known. This sample stems from a study of synovial regulatory T cells in juvenile arthritis. Study-wide background: One patient received methotrexate plus infliximab; one lacked treatment information.

Study results and limitations: iaTreg cells shared more CDR3 sequences with synovial Tregs than other blood Tregs did.

The assay was immunoSEQ multiplex PCR, and TCRdb's table has in-frame clones only and misses some. This listing includes around 1,700 clones. The germline V gene encodes CDR1 MDHEN and CDR2 SYDVKM. The length of the CDR3 is 16 residues. Nucleotide data are not available. The synovial samples were synovial fluid, paired with peripheral blood from each active arthritis patient. Approximately 11-patient cohort: around 11 active juvenile idiopathic arthritis patients, 3 polyarticular, 8 oligoarticular. Synovial Treg cells showed FOXP3 TSDR demethylation like blood Treg cells. The V and J genes are TRBV28 and TRBJ1-3; lacking DNA, the TRBD1 call made by TCRdb goes unchecked. The sample consisted of Treg cells from the synovium. The sequence came from a donor younger than 30 with juvenile idiopathic arthritis. The CDR3 here is CASSSPGHSSGNTIYF.